These 19 T cell receptor beta chains came from one sample sequenced in a study of T cell responses to AZD1222 COVID-19 vaccine. Sequencing was performed with immunoSEQ multiplex PCR; in TCRdb, only in-frame clones are kept and a portion is missing. Among about 80,000 clones listed, 80% to 95% were seen once. The source was peripheral blood, collected 28 days after the second AZD1222 dose. The receptors were gathered from an adult who received the AZD1222 COVID-19 vaccine.

The chain recombines TRBV5-1 with TRBJ2-5; 7 bases are shared with TRBD1. V trimming: 2 bases; J trimming: 3 bases; junction bases outside the gene matches: 4. Looked up from germline, CDR1 is SGHRS and CDR2 is YFSETQ. The CDR3 sequence is 14 residues long. Here the CDR3 DNA reads TGCGCCAGCAGCTTAAGGACAGGCAAAGAGACCCAGTACTTC. This codes for CASSLRTGKETQYF.

The V and J genes are TRBV5-8 and TRBJ2-7; 14 nucleotides align to TRBD2. CDR3 size: 14 residues. J gave up 9 bases and V 4 bases, and 6 bases lay outside the gene matches. The germline CDR1 and CDR2 sequences are SGHTS and YDEGEE. In nucleotides, the CDR3 is TGTGCCAGCAGCCGGGGACTAGCGGGGGCAAGGCAGTACTTC. Translated: CASSRGLAGARQYF.

This clone was detected only once. The genes are TRBV6-5 and TRBJ1-2; TRBD1 is a possible D gene (6 bases). Germline loops: CDR1 MNHEY, CDR2 SVGAGI. This CDR3 spans 12 amino acids. The DNA of the CDR3 is TGTGTCCTAAGGGGGGTTAACTATGGCTACACCTTC. Translating gives CVLRGVNYGYTF.

Of note for this clone: A read error may produce the germline difference seen at one junction end. The sample contains more than one DNA sequence encoding this CDR3. The chain links TRBV28 to TRBJ2-7; the match to TRBD2 covers 8 bases. Germline values: CDR1 MDHEN, CDR2 SYDVKM. This CDR3 is 14 amino acids long. The CDR3 loop reads CASSPSGFSYEQYF. Here the CDR3 DNA reads TGTGCCAGCAGCCCTAGCGGGTTCTCCTACGAGCAATACTTC.

The chain links TRBV2 to TRBJ2-2; 7 nucleotides line up with TRBD2. This CDR3 comprises 15 residues. Germline V gene data show CDR1 as SNHLY and CDR2 as FYNNEI. The trim removed 6 bases at V and 2 bases at J, leaving 6 bases unmatched. CDR3 sequence: CASRSSGRNTGELFF. DNA of the CDR3: TGTGCCAGCAGGTCTAGCGGACGAAACACCGGGGAGCTGTTTTTT.

This clone appeared a single time. The genes are TRBV5-4 and TRBJ2-3; 12 nucleotides line up with TRBD2. Per germline, CDR1 SGHNT and CDR2 YYREEE (reference sequence). The trim removed 4 bases at V and 6 bases at J, leaving 12 bases unmatched. The CDR3 is made up of 17 amino acids. The CDR3 nucleotides read TGTGCCAGCAGCGGACTAGCGGGAATGGGGTCACTGGATACGCAGTATTTT. This encodes CASSGLAGMGSLDTQYF.

The chain employs TRBV7-9 and TRBJ1-5; 7 nucleotides match TRBD1. The CDR3 consists of 14 residues. CDR1 SEHNR and CDR2 FQNEAQ come from the germline V gene (reference sequence). J was trimmed by 0 bases and V by 4 bases; bases with no gene match: 0. The CDR3 DNA is TGTGCCAGCAGCTGGGACAGTAGCAATCAGCCCCAGCATTTT. As protein: CASSWDSSNQPQHF.

As DNA, the CDR3 is TGTGCCAGTAGTCCCCGACAGGGGGGGAACACTGAAGCTTTCTTT. It codes for CASSPRQGGNTEAFF. This chain connects TRBV19 to TRBJ1-1; 9 nucleotides match TRBD1. CDR1 and CDR2 from the germline V gene are LNHDA and SQIVND (reference sequence). The CDR3 contains 15 residues. V trimming: 5 bases; J trimming: 1 base; junction bases outside the gene matches: 5. Drawing the rest from reference TRBV19 and TRBJ1-1, the complete variable domain is DGGITQSPKYLFRKEGQNVTLSCEQNLNHDAMYWYRQDPGQGLRLIYYSQIVNDFQKGDIAEGYSVSREKKESFPLTVTSAQKNPTAFYLCASSPRQGGNTEAFFGQGTRLTVV.

J is TRBJ2-7 and V is TRBV5-1, with unresolved D. From germline, CDR1 is SGHRS and CDR2 YFSETQ. V lost 0 bases to trimming and J lost 2 bases, with 9 bases between them. CDR3 length equals 14 residues. The CDR3 loop reads CASSLVVGTYEQYF. The CDR3 bases are TGCGCCAGCAGCTTGGTCGTGGGAACCTACGAGCAGTACTTC. The whole variable domain, remainder taken from reference TRBV5-1 and TRBJ2-7, is KAGVTQTPRYLIKTRGQQVTLSCSPISGHRSVSWYQQTPGQGLQFLFEYFSETQRNKGNFPGRFSGRQFSNSRSEMNVSTLELGDSALYLCASSLVVGTYEQYFGPGTRLTVT.

CDR3 bases: TGTGCCAGCCGTCCCGTGGAGGGAAGTGCCTACGAGCAGTACTTC. Its protein is CASRPVEGSAYEQYF. V gene TRBV18 combines with J gene TRBJ2-7; TRBD2 is a possible D gene (6 bases). CDR3 length: 15 residues. Germline CDR1 and CDR2: KGHSH and LQKENI. Deletions cut 8 bases from V and 2 bases from J, with 19 bases between. Looking up the rest from reference TRBV18 and TRBJ2-7 gives the full variable domain: NAGVMQNPRHLVRRRGQEARLRCSPMKGHSHVYWYRQLPEEGLKFMVYLQKENIIDESGMPKERFSAEFPKEGPSILRIQQVVRGDSAAYFCASRPVEGSAYEQYFGPGTRLTVT.

V gene TRBV18 combines with J gene TRBJ2-1, with 7 positions matching TRBD1. The germline gives CDR1 KGHSH, CDR2 LQKENI. The CDR3 sequence is 14 residues long. J gave up 10 bases and V 2 bases, and 8 bases lay outside the gene matches. CDR3 sequence: CASSPGTENREQFF. CDR3 bases: TGTGCCAGCTCACCAGGGACAGAGAATAGAGAGCAGTTCTTC.

V is TRBV6-2 or TRBV6-3 and J is TRBJ2-1; the D gene is possibly TRBD1 (6 bases). The CDR3 runs to 15 residues. Trimming removed 4 bases at V and 5 bases at J, with 15 bases between. Germline loops: CDR1 MNHEY, CDR2 SVGEGT. CDR3 DNA sequence: TGTGCCAGCAGTTTGGGACAAGGGAAACACAATGAGCAGTTCTTC. Amino acids: CASSLGQGKHNEQFF.

The V gene is TRBV9, the J gene TRBJ2-1; TRBD2 matches 8 bases. V was clipped by 3 bases and J by 10 bases; unmatched bases: 18. Germline V gene lookup returns CDR1 SGDLS and CDR2 YYNGEE. The length of the CDR3 is 17 residues. The CDR3 loop is CASSDQTLAGRTTEQFF. The CDR3 DNA follows: TGTGCCAGCAGCGATCAAACCTTAGCGGGAAGAACCACGGAGCAGTTCTTC.

This clone showed up just once. This chain uses TRBV30 with TRBJ2-7; tentatively, D is TRBD1 (6 bases). There are 14 residues in the CDR3. Per germline, CDR1 GTSNPN and CDR2 SVGIG (reference sequence). The V gene lost 4 bases and the J gene lost 2 bases, with 15 bases spanning the gap. The CDR3 here is CAWTLPGETYEQYF. DNA for the CDR3: TGTGCCTGGACGCTACCAGGGGAAACCTACGAGCAGTACTTC.

This chain joins TRBV7-9 and TRBJ2-7; D is ambiguous. Per the germline V gene, CDR1 is SEHNR and CDR2 is FQNEAQ (reference sequence). The CDR3 is 14 amino acids. Trimming shortened V by 1 base and J by 0 bases, and 7 bases separated the two germline ends. This CDR3 is CASSLGEVSYEQYF. The CDR3 DNA follows: TGTGCCAGCAGCTTAGGGGAAGTCTCCTACGAGCAGTACTTC. The full variable domain, its missing parts supplied by reference TRBV7-9 and TRBJ2-7, is DTGVSQNPRHKITKRGQNVTFRCDPISEHNRLYWYRQTLGQGPEFLTYFQNEAQLEKSRLLSDRFSAERPKGSFSTLEIQRTEQGDSAMYLCASSLGEVSYEQYFGPGTRLTVT.

This chain uses TRBV19 with TRBJ2-3, with TRBD2 as a possible D gene (7 bases). The CDR3 is 15 residues long. V lost 3 bases, J lost 5 bases, and 15 bases lay in between. CDR1 is LNHDA, CDR2 SQIVND, per germline (reference sequence). The CDR3, as DNA: TGTGCCAGTAGTATTATCGGGGGGCGTAGAGATACGCAGTATTTT. Its translation: CASSIIGGRRDTQYF.

The gene calls are TRBV6-5 and TRBJ2-7, with a possible D match to TRBD1 (5 bases). The V end was cut by 7 bases, the J end by 7 bases, with 11 bases between. The CDR3 loop spans 11 amino acids. CDR1 MNHEY and CDR2 SVGAGI come from the germline V gene. The CDR3, as DNA: TGTGCCAGCACCGCCGGACAAGAGCAGTACTTC. It codes for CASTAGQEQYF.

The chain is built from TRBV6-2 or TRBV6-3 and TRBJ2-3, with TRBD2 identical over 10 bases. CDR1 MNHEY and CDR2 SVGEGT come from the germline V gene. V shed 6 bases and J 4 bases; nucleotides not matched to a gene: 10. The CDR3 totals 16 residues. CDR3 DNA: TGTGCCAGCAGCCCCCCCAGCGGGAGGGCGCCAGATACGCAGTATTTT. Protein sequence: CASSPPSGRAPDTQYF.

The chain joins TRBV5-1 to TRBJ2-5, with D possibly matching TRBD2 (6 bases). In germline, CDR1 is SGHRS, CDR2 YFSETQ. The CDR3 has 13 residues. The germline V and J ends were trimmed by 4 bases and 5 bases, with 12 bases remaining between them. CDR3 sequence (DNA): TGCGCCAGCAGCCCCCGGGGGTCCGAGACCCAGTACTTC. Amino acid sequence: CASSPRGSETQYF.